This TCR beta chain was documented in a study of T cell changes during pregnancy in multiple sclerosis. Trimming removed 5 bases from V and 2 bases from J; junction bases left unmatched: 2. Looked up from germline, CDR1 is MNHEY and CDR2 is SMNVEV (reference sequence). The CDR3 totals 13 residues. Measured with immunoSEQ multiplex PCR; TCRdb has only the in-frame clones, and not every one. The table shows about 89,000 clones, with around 92% occurring only once. The sample consisted of peripheral blood, taken after pregnancy. The V call is TRBV27, the J call TRBJ2-7; TRBD1 agrees at 8 bases. The source of this sequence is a female donor in good health, enrolled as a control in a pregnancy study. CDR3 nucleotide sequence: TGTGCCAGCAGTCTACAGGGGGCCTACGAGCAGTACTTC. Translation: CASSLQGAYEQYF.